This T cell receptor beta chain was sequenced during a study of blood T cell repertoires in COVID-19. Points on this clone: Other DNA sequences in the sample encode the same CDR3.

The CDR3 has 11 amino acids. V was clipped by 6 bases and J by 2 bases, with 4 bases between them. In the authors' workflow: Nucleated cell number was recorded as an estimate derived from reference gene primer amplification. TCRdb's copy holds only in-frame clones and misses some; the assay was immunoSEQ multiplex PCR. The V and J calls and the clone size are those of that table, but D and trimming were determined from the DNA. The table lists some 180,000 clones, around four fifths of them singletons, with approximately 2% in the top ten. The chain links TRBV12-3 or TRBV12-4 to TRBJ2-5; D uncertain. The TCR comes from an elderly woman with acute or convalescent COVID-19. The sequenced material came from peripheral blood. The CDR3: CASSLQETQYF. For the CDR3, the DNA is TGTGCCAGCAGCCTTCAAGAGACCCAGTACTTC.